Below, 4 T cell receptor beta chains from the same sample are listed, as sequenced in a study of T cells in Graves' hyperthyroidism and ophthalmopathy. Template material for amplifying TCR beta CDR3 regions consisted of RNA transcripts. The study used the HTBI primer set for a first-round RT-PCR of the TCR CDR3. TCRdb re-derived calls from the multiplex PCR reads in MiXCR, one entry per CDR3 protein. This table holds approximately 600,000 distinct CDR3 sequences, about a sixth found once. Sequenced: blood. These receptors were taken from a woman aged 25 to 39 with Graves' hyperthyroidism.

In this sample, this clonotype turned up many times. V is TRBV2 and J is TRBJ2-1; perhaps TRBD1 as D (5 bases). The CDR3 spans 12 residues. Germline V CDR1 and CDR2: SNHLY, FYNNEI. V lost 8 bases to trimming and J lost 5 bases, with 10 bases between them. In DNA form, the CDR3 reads TGTGCCAGCGTTGACAGTCACAATGAGCAGTTCTTC. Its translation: CASVDSHNEQFF.

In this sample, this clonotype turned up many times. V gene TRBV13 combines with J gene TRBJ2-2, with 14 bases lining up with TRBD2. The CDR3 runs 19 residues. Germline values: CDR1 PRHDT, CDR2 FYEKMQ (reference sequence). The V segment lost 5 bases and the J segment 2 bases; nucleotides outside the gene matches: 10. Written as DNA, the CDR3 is TGTGCCAGCAGCCCAGAGGGACTAGCGGGAGTCCTTAACACCGGGGAGCTGTTTTTT. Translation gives CASSPEGLAGVLNTGELFF. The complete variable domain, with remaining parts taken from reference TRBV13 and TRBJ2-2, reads AAGVIQSPRHLIKEKRETATLKCYPIPRHDTVYWYQQGPGQDPQFLISFYEKMQSDKGSIPDRFSAQQFSDYHSELNMSSLELGDSALYFCASSPEGLAGVLNTGELFFGEGSRLTVL.

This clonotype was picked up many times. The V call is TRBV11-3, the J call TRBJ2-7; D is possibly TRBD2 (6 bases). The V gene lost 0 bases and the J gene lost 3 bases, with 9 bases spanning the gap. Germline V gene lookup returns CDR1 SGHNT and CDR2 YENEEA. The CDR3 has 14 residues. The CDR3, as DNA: TGTGCCAGCAGCTTAGAGGCGGGGAACTACGAGCAGTACTTC. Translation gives CASSLEAGNYEQYF. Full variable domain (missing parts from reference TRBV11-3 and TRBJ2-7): EAGVVQSPRYKIIEKKQPVAFWCNPISGHNTLYWYLQNLGQGPELLIRYENEEAVDDSQLPKDRFSAERLKGVDSTLKIQPAELGDSAVYLCASSLEAGNYEQYFGPGTRLTVT.

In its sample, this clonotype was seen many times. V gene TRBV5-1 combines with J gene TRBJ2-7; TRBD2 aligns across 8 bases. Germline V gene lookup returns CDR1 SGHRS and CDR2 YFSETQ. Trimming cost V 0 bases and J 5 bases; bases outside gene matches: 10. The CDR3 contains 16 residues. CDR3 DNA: TGCGCCAGCAGCTTGGTACCGAGCGGGAGTACAAACGAGCAGTACTTC. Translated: CASSLVPSGSTNEQYF.